These 19 T cell receptor beta chains were sequenced from one sample in a study of cytomegalovirus exposure and HLA in healthy donors. The PCR used 60 Vbeta and 13 Jbeta primers. The assay was immunoSEQ multiplex PCR, and TCRdb's table has in-frame clones only and misses some. In the table there are some 180,000 clones, roughly 79% of which are singletons. Sequencing was done on a sample of PBMCs. These TCRs come from a male donor in good health and CMV-seronegative.

The rearrangement links TRBV4-2 to TRBJ2-1; 7 nucleotides line up with TRBD2. Germline CDR1 reads LGHNA; CDR2 reads YNFKEQ. J lost 7 bases, V lost 1 base, and 10 bases had no gene match. CDR3 length: 16 amino acids. CDR3 loop: CASSQGESGTGNEQFF. DNA of the CDR3: TGTGCCAGCAGCCAAGGGGAAAGCGGGACGGGTAATGAGCAGTTCTTC.

This chain joins TRBV6-5 and TRBJ1-5; D is perhaps TRBD1 (5 bases). Looked up from germline, CDR1 is MNHEY and CDR2 is SVGAGI. V lost 5 bases to trimming and J lost 9 bases, with 14 bases between them. The CDR3 contains 13 residues. CDR3 sequence reads: CASSPVRGRPQHF. In nucleotides, the CDR3 is TGTGCCAGCAGTCCGGTGCGGGGGAGGCCCCAGCATTTT.

This chain links TRBV15 with TRBJ2-1; a possible D gene is TRBD2 (6 bases). Trimming stripped 9 bases from V and 4 bases from J, with 10 bases between. The CDR3 spans 12 residues. The germline CDR1 and CDR2 sequences are LNHNV and YYDKDF (reference sequence). Here the CDR3 DNA reads TGTGCCACGGGGACTCGATACAATGAGCAGTTCTTC. Translating it yields CATGTRYNEQFF. Complete variable domain (other parts from reference TRBV15 and TRBJ2-1): DAMVIQNPRYQVTQFGKPVTLSCSQTLNHNVMYWYQQKSSQAPKLLFHYYDKDFNNEADTPDNFQSRRPNTSFCFLDIRSPGLGDTAMYLCATGTRYNEQFFGPGTRLTVL.

V is TRBV5-6 and J is TRBJ2-1; D gene ambiguous. The CDR3 extends over 14 amino acids. Germline V lookup: CDR1 SGHDT, CDR2 YYEEEE. Trimming left V 0 bases short and J 2 bases short, with 6 bases between. The CDR3 here is CASSLALAYNEQFF. The DNA for the CDR3 is TGTGCCAGCAGCTTGGCTCTAGCCTACAATGAGCAGTTCTTC.

This clone was seen a handful of times. The rearrangement uses TRBV29-1 and TRBJ2-1; possible D gene TRBD2, 7 bases. There are 15 residues in the CDR3. V lost 3 bases and J 9 bases, leaving 21 bases between the germline ends. Germline values: CDR1 SQVTM, CDR2 ANQGSEA. DNA for the CDR3: TGCAGCGTTGACGGGTTTGCGGGGGCCCTTGGTGAGCAGTTCTTC. Translation: CSVDGFAGALGEQFF.

The V call is TRBV6-5, the J call TRBJ1-1, with 10 bases fitting TRBD1. Germline V gives CDR1 MNHEY, CDR2 SVGAGI. The length of the CDR3 is 14 residues. V lost 7 bases and J lost 5; bases outside the gene matches: 7. Here the CDR3 DNA reads TGTGCCAGCAAACGGACAGGGGGGAGGACTGAAGCTTTCTTT. Its protein is CASKRTGGRTEAFF.

The chain carries TRBV19 and TRBJ2-7; 8 bases align to TRBD1. With 1 base clipped from V and 3 bases from J, the junction kept 5 bases outside the gene matches. Germline values: CDR1 LNHDA, CDR2 SQIVND (reference sequence). This CDR3 is built from 15 residues. CDR3 amino acids: CASSIGTGRDYEQYF. The CDR3 DNA is TGTGCCAGTAGTATAGGGACAGGGAGAGACTACGAGCAGTACTTC.

In this sample, this clone turned up many times. The V gene is TRBV25-1, the J gene TRBJ1-4; D possibly corresponds to TRBD1 (5 bases). This CDR3 comprises 15 residues. V was shortened by 3 bases and J by 4 bases, with 12 bases between the two germline ends. Germline assignment: CDR1 MGHDK and CDR2 SYGVNS. The CDR3: CASSDAGRLNEKLFF. In DNA form, the CDR3 reads TGTGCCAGCAGTGATGCGGGACGGCTTAATGAAAAACTGTTTTTT.

The chain employs TRBV4-3 and TRBJ1-5, with D hard to call. Trimming took 0 bases from V and 5 from J, leaving 8 bases between them. The germline gives CDR1 LGHNA, CDR2 YSLEER. This CDR3 has 14 amino acids. The CDR3 coding sequence is TGCGCCAGCAGCCAAGACCTAGATGATCAGCCCCAGCATTTT. Amino acids: CASSQDLDDQPQHF.

The chain is built from TRBV30 and TRBJ2-7; D is unclear. The CDR3 totals 13 residues. The V gene's germline CDR1 is GTSNPN and CDR2 SVGIG (reference sequence). The V end was cut by 1 base, the J end by 6 bases, with 13 bases between. The CDR3 nucleotides are TGTGCCTGGAGTGCGGGTCTGACCTCCGAGCAGTACTTC. Residues: CAWSAGLTSEQYF.

This clone has just a few counts. V usage is TRBV6-5 and J usage is TRBJ1-5; D gene uncertain. The CDR3 sequence is 13 residues long. The ends were cut back, 4 bases at V and 2 bases at J, with 6 bases in the middle. The germline V gene has CDR1 MNHEY and CDR2 SVGAGI. The CDR3 sequence is CASSSPGNQPQHF. The CDR3 coding sequence is TGTGCCAGCAGTTCCCCAGGCAATCAGCCCCAGCATTTT.

This rearrangement joins TRBV4-3 to TRBJ2-1; TRBD2 matches at 7 bases. Germline CDR1 LGHNA, CDR2 YSLEER. V shed 1 base, J shed 2 bases, and the junction held 8 bases outside the gene matches. The CDR3 loop spans 17 amino acids. CDR3 nucleotides: TGCGCCAGCAGCCAAGTGCGTAGCGGGCTCCCCTACAATGAGCAGTTCTTC. It encodes CASSQVRSGLPYNEQFF.

J is TRBJ1-1 and V is TRBV15, with D unclear. CDR1 and CDR2 from the germline V gene are LNHNV and YYDKDF (reference sequence). This CDR3 contains 18 residues. V was pared by 0 bases and J by 0 bases, with 17 bases between. The CDR3 DNA follows: TGTGCCACCAGCAGAGACATGGGCCGACCATCCTTGAACACTGAAGCTTTCTTT. Protein: CATSRDMGRPSLNTEAFF.

The chain is built from TRBV5-4 and TRBJ1-1; 7 bases line up with TRBD1. CDR1 is SGHNT and CDR2 is YYREEE in the germline V gene (reference sequence). The CDR3 contains 16 residues. Trimming cost V 1 base and J 3 bases; bases outside gene matches: 9. The CDR3 loop reads CASSLSPAGGYTEAFF. CDR3 sequence (DNA): TGTGCCAGCAGCTTGAGCCCCGCAGGGGGATACACTGAAGCTTTCTTT.

This rearrangement joins TRBV6-5 to TRBJ1-1; D not certain. CDR1 is MNHEY, CDR2 SVGAGI, per germline. The CDR3 has 14 residues. The ends were cut back, 7 bases at V and 2 bases at J, with 14 bases in the middle. CDR3 residues: CASTPAGSNTEAFF. DNA for the CDR3: TGTGCCAGCACTCCCGCGGGGTCAAACACTGAAGCTTTCTTT.

The chain combines TRBV6-5 with TRBJ2-7, with D possibly matching TRBD1 (7 bases). The CDR3 runs to 14 residues. Germline CDR1 reads MNHEY; CDR2 reads SVGAGI. V lost 6 bases, J lost 6 bases, and 18 bases lay in between. The CDR3 is CASSRFRQGGEQYF. CDR3 DNA: TGTGCCAGCAGCCGGTTTAGACAGGGAGGCGAGCAGTACTTC.

The genes are TRBV28 and TRBJ1-1; tentative D call: TRBD1 (5 bases). The germline V gene has CDR1 MDHEN and CDR2 SYDVKM. This CDR3 is 15 amino acids long. V dropped 2 bases and J dropped 0 bases, with 10 bases sitting between them. The CDR3 sequence is CASSLVAGLNTEAFF. The CDR3 nucleotides are TGTGCCAGCAGTTTAGTTGCAGGGTTGAACACTGAAGCTTTCTTT.

The chain recombines TRBV11-2 with TRBJ2-5, with 13 bases fitting TRBD2. This CDR3 has 16 amino acids. Germline-derived CDR1 and CDR2 are SGHAT and FQNNGV. The V gene end was trimmed by 4 bases and the J gene end by 3 bases; junction bases not matched to a gene: 5. In DNA form, the CDR3 reads TGTGCCAGCAGCTACGAGGGACTAGCGGGGAAAGAGACCCAGTACTTC. Its translation: CASSYEGLAGKETQYF.

This clone has just a few counts. The chain uses TRBV7-6 and TRBJ1-1; perhaps TRBD1 as D (5 bases). Germline V CDR1 and CDR2: SGHVS, FNYEAQ. Trimming took off 6 bases at V and 1 base at J, with 12 bases between the two ends. This CDR3 spans 14 amino acids. The CDR3 here is CASSQVDTNTEAFF. In DNA form, the CDR3 reads TGTGCCAGCAGTCAGGTGGACACGAACACTGAAGCTTTCTTT.